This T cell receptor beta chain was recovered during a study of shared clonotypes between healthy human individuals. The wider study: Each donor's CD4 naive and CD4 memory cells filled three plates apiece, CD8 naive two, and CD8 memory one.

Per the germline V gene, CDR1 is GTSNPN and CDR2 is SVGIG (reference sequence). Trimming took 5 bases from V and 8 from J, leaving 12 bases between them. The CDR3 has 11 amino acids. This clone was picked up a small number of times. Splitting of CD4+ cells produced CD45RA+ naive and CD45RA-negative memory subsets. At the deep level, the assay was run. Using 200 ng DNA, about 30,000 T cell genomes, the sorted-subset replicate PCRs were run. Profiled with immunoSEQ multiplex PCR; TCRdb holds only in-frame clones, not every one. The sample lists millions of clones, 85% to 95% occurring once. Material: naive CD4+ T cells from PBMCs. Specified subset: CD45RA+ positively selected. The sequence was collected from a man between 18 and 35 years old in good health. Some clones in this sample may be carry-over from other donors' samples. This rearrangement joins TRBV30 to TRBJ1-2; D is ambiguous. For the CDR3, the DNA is TGTGCCTGGGGGAGCGGGTCGGGCTACACCTTC. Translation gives CAWGSGSGYTF.